This T cell receptor (beta chain) was documented in a study of cytomegalovirus exposure and HLA in healthy donors. Both 60 Vbeta primers and 13 Jbeta primers went into the PCR. Sequencing used immunoSEQ multiplex PCR; TCRdb keeps in-frame clones, though not all of them. This table has under 200,000 clones, more than 60% appearing once. The V and J ends lost 0 bases and 3 bases respectively, with 7 bases between them. This CDR3 spans 14 amino acids. Germline CDR1 reads SGHRS; CDR2 reads YFSETQ. The receptor's source is a middle-aged man in good health and CMV-seronegative. The chain is built from TRBV5-1 and TRBJ2-1; D might be TRBD1 (5 bases). Sequencing was done on a sample of PBMCs. The DNA of the CDR3 is TGCGCCAGCAGCTTGGAGACAGTCTACAATGAGCAGTTCTTC. Translation gives CASSLETVYNEQFF. Based on the CDR3 plus reference TRBV5-1 and TRBJ2-1, the full variable domain is KAGVTQTPRYLIKTRGQQVTLSCSPISGHRSVSWYQQTPGQGLQFLFEYFSETQRNKGNFPGRFSGRQFSNSRSEMNVSTLELGDSALYLCASSLETVYNEQFFGPGTRLTVL.